The following is a TCR beta chain sequence with its context. Its antigen remains unknown. This record comes from a study of T cell responses to AZD1222 COVID-19 vaccine. On the study more broadly: Second-dose recipients at about 4 or about 12 weeks were treated as one pooled group. Points from the study as a whole: Breadth and depth of Spike-specific TCRs rose after two AZD1222 doses.

Germline V gene sequence: CDR1 SNHLY, CDR2 FYNNEI. V gave up 5 bases and J gave up 7 bases, with 12 bases separating them. The CDR3 consists of 14 residues. Assay used: immunoSEQ multiplex PCR; TCRdb lists only in-frame clones, some missing. The sample shows about 100,000 clones, more than 75% of them seen only once. This chain links TRBV2 with TRBJ1-6; TRBD1 might be the D (6 bases). Sequencing was performed on peripheral blood, taken on day 0 of AZD1222 vaccination. The TCR comes from an adult in good health. CDR3 protein: CASSRGIGNSPLHF. The CDR3 bases are TGTGCCAGCAGTAGGGGGATAGGGAATTCACCCCTCCACTTT.